Reported below is one T cell receptor beta chain. Its cognate antigen is unknown. Assay: immunoSEQ multiplex PCR; the TCRdb copy retains only in-frame clones and omits some. The table has some 180,000 clones, 85% to 90% seen once. This sample was taken from a study of T cell responses to AZD1222 COVID-19 vaccine. Study-wide points: Unmutated regions of variants are reportedly targeted by nearly half of spike-specific TCRs. The span of vaccine-associated CD4 TCRs extended across spike, with dominance at 160-218 and 743-854.

This CDR3 region has 13 residues. Germline CDR1 and CDR2: SQVTM and ANQGSEA. Trimming removed 6 bases from V and 2 bases from J; junction bases left unmatched: 7. The receptor's source is an adult in good health. Source: peripheral blood, taken on day 0 of AZD1222 vaccination. This chain connects TRBV29-1 to TRBJ2-7; 7 bases map to TRBD1. CDR3 DNA sequence: TGCAGCGTCTCCGGGACAGCTACCTACGAGCAGTACTTC. This codes for CSVSGTATYEQYF.